This T cell receptor (beta chain) is from a study of a mutant IDH1 vaccine in newly diagnosed glioma (dated by TCRdb to the early 2020s). Concerning the study at large: Vaccination began 4-6 weeks after radiotherapy alone, or alongside temozolomide cycles in the chemotherapy-containing groups. Of the 25 to 35 patients who were treated, around 62% were male and roughly 38% were female, and the mean age was approximately 40 years. Before enrollment, most patients had been given radiochemotherapy with temozolomide as standard therapy, while the rest had received either radiotherapy alone or temozolomide alone. Visit V12 was the week-35 safety follow-up and visit V13 was the week-47 end of study. Peripheral blood samples were drawn at six visits, namely V03 (baseline), V05, V07, V10, V12 and V13. Longitudinal TCRB deep sequencing was done for some 26 treated patients, wherever samples were available for exploratory analyses. Summary of the overall study and its limitations: Changes in the top peripheral T cell clonotypes picked up by TCRB sequencing did not appear to be linked to pseudoprogression. PBMC samples for TCRB deep sequencing were selected based on availability. According to the authors, sample limitations meant that analyses of patient blood samples could not be reproduced. Immune responses induced by the vaccine were seen in more than 85% of patients across multiple MHC alleles.

V is clipped by 4 bases and J by 4 bases, and the sequence between their germline boundaries is 13 bases long. The CDR3 starts with the cysteine, ends with the phenylalanine, and has 15 residues. The only DNA kept is the CDR3, 45 bases in frame from the first base. CDR1 WNHNN and CDR2 SYGVQD are derived from the germline V gene (reference sequence). Library preparation used the immunoSEQ multiplex PCR assay. Following the manufacturer's protocol, the hsTCRB Kit was used to amplify rearranged TCR beta chain sequences. TCRB libraries were sequenced on an Illumina MiSeq. The authors' analysis ran thus. Demultiplexing, trimming and gene mapping were performed with the kit vendor's proprietary platform. TCRdb took this table from immuneACCESS and kept in-frame rearrangements with V and J called. Such tables lack part of the clones; where checked against another copy, unresolved V genes explain under half of the gap, and the rest is unexplained. V, J and clone size are taken as reported in that table, and D and trimming were inferred from the DNA itself. The table for this sample lists tens of thousands of clones; roughly nine tenths of them were counted only once. The ten biggest clones cover around 2.2% of the sample.

Concerning this clone: It has no known antigen specificity. Per-base qualities were not stored, and no clone one base away is much larger.

The time point label here, explained by the study, means: week 47, end of study. Every vaccine dose consisted of 300 ug of a 20-mer mutant IDH1 peptide in Montanide, administered subcutaneously together with topical imiquimod. Across visits V03 through V10, patients got a total of eight vaccinations, given in weeks 1, 3, 5, 7, 11, 15, 19 and 23. Newly diagnosed WHO grade 3 or 4 IDH1-mutant astrocytomas showing loss of nuclear ATRX were present in the donors. The samples were drawn from NOA16, a multicentre, single-arm, open-label phase I trial in Germany that tested a mutant IDH1 peptide vaccine in humans for the first time. Genomic DNA for TCRB sequencing was extracted from EDTA blood using the DNeasy Blood and Tissue Kit.

The sequencing used PBMCs, collected from a glioma patient whose treatment included an IDH1 peptide vaccine. This receptor was obtained from a man aged 40-55 years with glioma. The rearranged chain carries TRBV10-1 and TRBJ2-2; the D element could tentatively be TRBD1 or TRBD2, as 5 bases agree for each. The DNA sequence is as follows: TGCGCCAGCAGTGTGGTGCCAGGGACCACCGGGGAGCTGTTTTTT. Its translation reads: CASSVVPGTTGELFF.